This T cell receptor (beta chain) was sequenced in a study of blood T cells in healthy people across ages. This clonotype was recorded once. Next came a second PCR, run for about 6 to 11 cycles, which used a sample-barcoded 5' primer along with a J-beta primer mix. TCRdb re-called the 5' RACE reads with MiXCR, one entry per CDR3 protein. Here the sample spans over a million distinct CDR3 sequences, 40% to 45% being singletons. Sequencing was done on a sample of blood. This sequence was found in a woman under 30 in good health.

The CDR3 region has the DNA TGTGCCAGCAGTCCCGTAGCGGGAGGGCGCAATGAGCAGTACTTC. As protein: CASSPVAGGRNEQYF. The V and J genes are TRBV12-3 or TRBV12-4 and TRBJ2-7, with 11 bases fitting TRBD2. With 5 bases clipped from V and 7 bases from J, the junction kept 10 bases outside the gene matches. CDR3 length: 15 amino acids.